These T cell receptor beta chains were read from a single sample in a study of blood T cell repertoires in COVID-19. TCRdb's copy holds only in-frame clones and misses some; the assay was immunoSEQ multiplex PCR. The data contain 150,000 to 200,000 clones, around 83% of them singletons. The sequencing sample was made of peripheral blood. Source of these receptors: a woman older than 75 in a cohort sampled during active or convalescent COVID-19. Each CDR3 is given with its conserved first and last residue. D genes are given only for firm matches. Size tells how often a clone was seen (once, few, many) or the class of an expanded clone, and some rows leave it out.

J | size | V | D | CDR3 | DNA
TRBJ2-3 | . | TRBV4-3 | TRBD2 | CASSQRTSGADTQYF | TGCGCCAGCAGCCAAAGGACTAGCGGGGCAGATACGCAGTATTTT
TRBJ2-2 | . | TRBV20-1 | . | CSASWGGGLGTGELFF | TGCAGTGCTAGTTGGGGTGGGGGACTGGGGACCGGGGAGCTGTTTTTT
TRBJ1-5 | few | TRBV19 | . | CASSIVRSDQPQHF | TGTGCCAGTAGTATAGTTCGGTCGGATCAGCCCCAGCATTTT
TRBJ2-2 | once | TRBV5-1 | TRBD1 | CASSLRTGGDTGELFF | TGCGCCAGCAGCTTGAGGACAGGGGGTGACACCGGGGAGCTGTTTTTT
TRBJ2-2 | . | TRBV4-2 | . | CASSPQGTAGGELFF | TGTGCCAGCAGCCCCCAAGGGACTGCAGGTGGGGAGCTGTTTTTT
TRBJ2-5 | . | TRBV11-2 | . | CASSALLAKQETQYF | TGTGCCAGCAGCGCCTTACTAGCTAAGCAAGAGACCCAGTACTTC
TRBJ2-3 | . | TRBV5-4 | TRBD2 | CASRGLAGARTDTQYF | TGTGCCAGCAGGGGACTAGCGGGAGCTCGCACAGATACGCAGTATTTT
TRBJ1-6 | . | TRBV6-5 | TRBD1 | CASSSHGQGAGSPLHF | TGTGCCAGCAGTTCCCACGGACAGGGGGCTGGTTCACCCCTCCACTTT
TRBJ1-5 | . | TRBV19 | TRBD1 | CASSTGDRYNQPQHF | TGTGCCAGTAGTACAGGGGACAGATACAATCAGCCCCAGCATTTT
TRBJ2-2 | . | TRBV11-3 | TRBD2 | CASSSSTTSGGDTGELFF | TGTGCCAGCAGCTCTTCAACGACTAGCGGGGGTGATACCGGGGAGCTGTTTTTT
TRBJ1-1 | many | TRBV27 | . | CASREDRTSPEAFF | TGTGCCAGCAGGGAGGACCGAACATCCCCTGAAGCTTTCTTT
TRBJ2-4 | few | TRBV15 | . | CATSTDWTHIQYF | TGTGCCACCAGTACGGACTGGACCCACATTCAGTACTTC
TRBJ2-1 | once | TRBV19 | TRBD2 | CASTRLADNNEQFF | TGTGCCAGTACAAGGCTAGCGGACAACAATGAGCAGTTCTTC
TRBJ2-3 | . | TRBV10-2 | . | CASSSSTDTQYF | TGCGCCAGCAGTTCATCCACAGATACGCAGTATTTT
TRBJ2-3 | . | TRBV2 | . | CASSKRAGRTDTQYF | TGTGCCAGCAGTAAGAGGGCAGGTCGCACAGATACGCAGTATTTT
TRBJ2-3 | . | TRBV3-1/TRBV3-2 | . | CASSHGLREDTQYF | TGTGCCAGCAGCCACGGACTACGGGAAGATACGCAGTATTTT
TRBJ2-3 | . | TRBV2 | . | CASRRGPDTQYF | TGTGCCAGCCGACGAGGTCCCGATACGCAGTATTTT
TRBJ1-6 | . | TRBV9 | . | CASSVALYSPLHF | TGTGCCAGCAGCGTAGCGTTGTATTCACCCCTCCACTTT
TRBJ1-5 | many | TRBV18 | . | CASSPDSNQPQHF | TGTGCCAGCTCACCCGACAGTAATCAGCCCCAGCATTTT
TRBJ2-1 | once | TRBV27 | . | CASSPLRDSEQFF | TGTGCCAGCAGCCCCCTCAGAGACAGTGAGCAGTTCTTC
TRBJ1-2 | . | TRBV4-1 | TRBD1 | CASSQPTGANYGYTF | TGCGCCAGCAGCCAACCGACAGGGGCTAACTATGGCTACACCTTC
TRBJ1-1 | . | TRBV18 | TRBD1 | CASSPVQGDGAFF | TGTGCCAGCTCACCTGTTCAGGGGGACGGAGCTTTCTTT